These 30 T cell receptor beta chains came from one sample sequenced in a study of blood T cells in healthy people across ages. Then a second PCR, running about 6 to 12 cycles, was carried out with a sample-barcoded 5' primer and a J-beta primer mix. TCRdb used MiXCR to reprocess the 5' RACE reads, holding one entry per CDR3 protein. The sample has 600,000 to 850,000 distinct CDR3 sequences; around 40% are singletons. The sample was blood. These receptors all come from a woman in her fifties or sixties in good health.

There are many counts of this clonotype. The chain carries TRBV12-3 or TRBV12-4 and TRBJ2-3; 12 bases are shared with TRBD2. Trimming cost V 6 bases and J 0 bases; bases outside gene matches: 4. This CDR3 has 16 amino acids. DNA of the CDR3: TGTGCCAGCAGCGTAGGACTAGCGGGGAGCACAGATACGCAGTATTTT. Its protein product is CASSVGLAGSTDTQYF.

This clonotype was counted between two and nine times. V and J are TRBV27 and TRBJ1-1; no reliable D call. The germline V gene encodes CDR1 MNHEY and CDR2 SMNVEV (reference sequence). The CDR3 totals 13 residues. Between the trimmed V and J ends, which lost 7 bases and 4 bases, there was a span of 13 bases. CDR3: CASTDRRSTEAFF. DNA for the CDR3: TGTGCCAGCACCGATCGTCGAAGCACTGAAGCTTTCTTT.

This clonotype was recorded a few times. The CDR3 nucleotides are TGTGCCAGCAGCCAAGACGCGGGAGTTCGATCCTACGAGCAGTACTTC. This sequence encodes CASSQDAGVRSYEQYF. This chain joins TRBV7-9 and TRBJ2-7, with 7 bases that match TRBD2. The CDR3 has 16 amino acids. The V gene end was trimmed by 5 bases and the J gene end by 1 base; junction bases not matched to a gene: 11. Germline CDR1 and CDR2: SEHNR and FQNEAQ (reference sequence). Supplemented by reference TRBV7-9 and TRBJ2-7, the full variable domain reads DTGVSQNPRHKITKRGQNVTFRCDPISEHNRLYWYRQTLGQGPEFLTYFQNEAQLEKSRLLSDRFSAERPKGSFSTLEIQRTEQGDSAMYLCASSQDAGVRSYEQYFGPGTRLTVT.

In its sample, this clonotype was seen a few times. The rearrangement uses TRBV20-1 and TRBJ2-3, with D possibly TRBD2 on 5 matching bases. The CDR3 runs to 14 residues. The V end was cut by 3 bases, the J end by 5 bases, with 15 bases between. Germline V gene data show CDR1 as DFQATT and CDR2 as SNEGSKA (reference sequence). For the CDR3, the DNA is TGCAGTGCTAGTCCTGGGAGTCAAGGAGATACGCAGTATTTT. Encoded protein: CSASPGSQGDTQYF.

This sequence joins TRBV9 and TRBJ2-7; D may match TRBD1 or TRBD2 (5 bases each). In germline, CDR1 is SGDLS, CDR2 YYNGEE. The CDR3 runs 13 residues. Trimming left V 3 bases short and J 2 bases short, with 9 bases between. The CDR3 here is CASSAGATYEQYF. CDR3 bases: TGTGCCAGCAGCGCCGGGGCTACCTACGAGCAGTACTTC.

This clonotype was seen a handful of times. The CDR3 region is CSARVGQHQPQHF. In DNA, the CDR3 is TGCAGTGCTAGAGTAGGGCAGCATCAGCCCCAGCATTTT. The V call is TRBV20-1, the J call TRBJ1-5, with D unclear. Germline CDR1 and CDR2: DFQATT and SNEGSKA (reference sequence). CDR3 size: 13 residues. Trimming pared 1 base from V and 5 bases from J, leaving 9 bases between.

As DNA, the CDR3 is TGTGCCAGCAGCGTAGCTCCAGGGGGACAGGCGTCCTACGAGCAGTACTTC. Its protein product is CASSVAPGGQASYEQYF. The V and J genes are TRBV9 and TRBJ2-7, with 8 bases lining up with TRBD1. CDR1 and CDR2 (germline): SGDLS, YYNGEE. With V trimmed by 0 bases and J by 1 base, 9 bases remained unmatched. The CDR3 contains 17 residues.

This clonotype was observed many times. The rearrangement links TRBV11-1 to TRBJ2-5, with 8 bases aligning to TRBD2. Trimming removed 3 bases from V and 4 bases from J; junction bases left unmatched: 7. CDR3 length: 15 residues. CDR1 and CDR2 (germline): SGHAT, FQDESV (reference sequence). CDR3 in amino acids: CASSFSGLAAETQYF. The CDR3 nucleotides read TGTGCCAGCAGCTTTAGTGGACTAGCTGCAGAGACCCAGTACTTC.

The sample holds a few counts of this clonotype. The V call is TRBV14, the J call TRBJ2-3; D remains unclear. Looked up from germline, CDR1 is SGHDN and CDR2 is FVKESK. The CDR3 runs to 12 residues. Trimming took off 2 bases at V and 7 bases at J, with 7 bases between the two ends. CDR3 loop: CASSQYTNTQYF. The CDR3 DNA reads TGTGCCAGCAGCCAATACACTAATACGCAGTATTTT.

The chain has TRBV6-1 and TRBJ2-7; TRBD1 matches at 12 bases. J gave up 7 bases and V 6 bases, and 4 bases lay outside the gene matches. There are 13 residues in the CDR3. Germline V gene sequence: CDR1 MNHNS, CDR2 SASEGT. CDR3 coding DNA: TGTGCCAGCAGGGGACAGGGGGCATTGGAGCAGTACTTC. It specifies CASRGQGALEQYF.

For this clonotype: The conserved closing phenylalanine or tryptophan is absent in this CDR3, likely reflecting a read error. The J gene is TRBJ2-7, the V gene TRBV20-1; 9 bases agree with TRBD1. CDR1 is DFQATT and CDR2 is SNEGSKA in the germline V gene (reference sequence). The CDR3 is 14 amino acids. V trimming: 7 bases; J trimming: 5 bases; junction bases outside the gene matches: 12. The CDR3 sequence: CSVTLGTGSNEQYS. The CDR3 DNA reads as TGCAGTGTTACTCTCGGGACAGGGAGTAACGAGCAGTACTCC.

The DNA of the CDR3 is TGCAGTGCTAAAACCGGGACGGTAAATCAGCCCCAGCATTTT. Translating it yields CSAKTGTVNQPQHF. The J gene is TRBJ1-5, the V gene TRBV20-1, with a possible D match to TRBD1 (5 bases). Trimming removed 4 bases at V and 4 bases at J, with 14 bases between. Per germline, CDR1 DFQATT and CDR2 SNEGSKA (reference sequence). The CDR3 sequence is 14 residues long.

This clonotype was recorded at least ten times. The chain combines TRBV7-8 with TRBJ2-6; 7 bases are shared with TRBD2. The length of the CDR3 is 18 residues. Per the germline V gene, CDR1 is SGHVS and CDR2 is FQNEAQ. J gave up 0 bases and V 2 bases, and 7 bases lay outside the gene matches. The CDR3 nucleotides are TGTGCCAGCAGCTTAATAGGACTAGATTTCTCTGGGGCCAACGTCCTGACTTTC. Translated: CASSLIGLDFSGANVLTF.

This clonotype was recorded at least ten times. The V and J genes are TRBV7-3 and TRBJ2-3; D remains ambiguous. Trimming shortened V by 5 bases and J by 6 bases, and 12 bases separated the two germline ends. CDR1 is SGHTA and CDR2 is FQGTGA in the germline V gene. The CDR3 loop spans 13 amino acids. CDR3 loop: CASSTTPPDTQYF. In nucleotides, the CDR3 is TGTGCCAGCAGCACCACCCCTCCGGATACGCAGTATTTT.

This chain joins TRBV20-1 and TRBJ2-1; TRBD2 matches 7 bases. The ends lost 6 bases at V and 9 bases at J; junction bases unmatched: 11. This CDR3 contains 13 residues. Germline V CDR1 and CDR2: DFQATT, SNEGSKA (reference sequence). The CDR3 is CSASGERDTEQFF. In DNA, the CDR3 is TGCAGTGCCAGTGGGGAGCGGGATACTGAGCAGTTCTTC.

This chain links TRBV20-1 with TRBJ2-7; no clear D. The CDR3 has 15 amino acids. Germline CDR1 DFQATT, CDR2 SNEGSKA (reference sequence). Trimming left V 5 bases short and J 6 bases short, with 23 bases between. The CDR3 sequence: CSARPYSATNLEQYF. The CDR3, as DNA: TGCAGTGCTCGCCCCTATAGTGCCACTAACCTCGAGCAGTACTTC.

This chain links TRBV3-1 with TRBJ1-2; no clear D gene. The germline V gene encodes CDR1 LGHDT and CDR2 YNNKEL (reference sequence). V dropped 0 bases and J dropped 1 base, with 12 bases sitting between them. CDR3 length equals 16 residues. In nucleotides, the CDR3 is TGTGCCAGCAGCCAAGACGGTGGGTCCTATAACTATGGCTACACCTTC. Translating gives CASSQDGGSYNYGYTF.

A few counts support this clonotype. The chain couples TRBV5-1 to TRBJ2-3; a weak D match, TRBD2 (6 bases). The CDR3 length is 13 residues. The V gene's germline CDR1 is SGHRS and CDR2 YFSETQ. V was trimmed by 0 bases and J by 6 bases, leaving 8 bases between them. The CDR3 DNA reads TGCGCCAGCAGCTTGGCCCGGGGGGATACGCAGTATTTT. Its protein is CASSLARGDTQYF.

This clonotype was picked up a small number of times. J is TRBJ2-5 and V is TRBV5-6; 8 nucleotides match TRBD1. This CDR3 is built from 14 residues. The germline V gene encodes CDR1 SGHDT and CDR2 YYEEEE. V gave up 4 bases and J gave up 3 bases; unmatched junction bases: 5. Here the CDR3 DNA reads TGTGCCAGCAGCGCTGGACAGGGCAAAGAGACCCAGTACTTC. Translated: CASSAGQGKETQYF.

This clonotype occurred once. The V gene is TRBV7-9, the J gene TRBJ1-5; D ambiguous. The CDR3 has 14 residues. Germline V gene sequence: CDR1 SEHNR, CDR2 FQNEAQ (reference sequence). The V end was cut by 7 bases, the J end by 0 bases, with 10 bases between. CDR3 in DNA: TGTGCCAGCACCAAGGACGCTAGCAATCAGCCCCAGCATTTT. Amino acids: CASTKDASNQPQHF.

On this clonotype: The junction departs from germline at one end; a sequencing error may be responsible. This chain links TRBV20-1 with TRBJ2-1; D remains unclear. This CDR3 comprises 15 residues. In germline, CDR1 is DFQATT, CDR2 SNEGSKA (reference sequence). The CDR3 is CSARKERTPYNEQFF. CDR3 sequence (DNA): TGCAGTGCGAGAAAGGAGAGGACCCCCTATAATGAGCAGTTCTTC.

This clonotype was seen only a few times. The chain recombines TRBV2 with TRBJ1-5, with D maybe TRBD1 (6 bases). The CDR3 length is 13 residues. In germline, CDR1 is SNHLY, CDR2 FYNNEI. Trimming cost V 6 bases and J 7 bases, with 13 bases left between them. DNA of the CDR3: TGTGCCAGCAGGGCAGGGGAGGGCCAGCCCCAGCATTTT. It encodes CASRAGEGQPQHF.

The sample holds a few counts of this clonotype. The gene calls are TRBV20-1 and TRBJ2-1; TRBD2 matches 8 bases. With V trimmed by 7 bases and J by 5 bases, 7 bases remained unmatched. The CDR3 spans 13 residues. Germline V gives CDR1 DFQATT, CDR2 SNEGSKA (reference sequence). The CDR3 DNA reads as TGCAGTGGGGGTAGCGGGGTGGACAATGAGCAGTTCTTC. Residues: CSGGSGVDNEQFF.

The CDR3 nucleotides read TGTGCCAGCAGTGAGTGGGGGGTCGGTCGAAGCTCCTACGAGCAGTACTTC. As protein: CASSEWGVGRSSYEQYF. This chain links TRBV25-1 with TRBJ2-7, with D possibly TRBD2 on 6 matching bases. The germline V gene has CDR1 MGHDK and CDR2 SYGVNS. This CDR3 is built from 17 residues. Trimming took off 3 bases at V and 0 bases at J, with 18 bases between the two ends.

The chain combines TRBV9 with TRBJ2-7; D not certain. Trimming stripped 4 bases from V and 1 base from J, with 12 bases between. The CDR3 extends over 14 amino acids. Germline V gene data show CDR1 as SGDLS and CDR2 as YYNGEE. The CDR3 loop reads CASSPREQSYEQYF. The CDR3 DNA follows: TGTGCCAGCAGCCCTAGAGAACAGTCCTACGAGCAGTACTTC.

This clonotype appeared a few times. This chain uses TRBV7-6 with TRBJ2-3, with D tentatively TRBD1 (5 bases). The V end was cut by 1 base, the J end by 1 base, with 12 bases between. This CDR3 has 16 amino acids. Germline CDR1 and CDR2: SGHVS and FNYEAQ. The CDR3 region is CASSLGGSARTDTQYF. In DNA, the CDR3 is TGTGCCAGCAGCTTAGGGGGCTCAGCCCGCACAGATACGCAGTATTTT.

The CDR3 region has the DNA TGTGCCGCCCAACGACGGGGGGGCCAAAACATTCAGTACTTC. Protein product: CAAQRRGGQNIQYF. The chain uses TRBV6-2 or TRBV6-3 and TRBJ2-4, with 8 bases aligning to TRBD2. The CDR3 covers 14 residues. Germline CDR1 MNHEY, CDR2 SVGEGT. J gave up 5 bases and V 11 bases, and 11 bases lay outside the gene matches.

The J gene is TRBJ2-3, the V gene TRBV7-2; the D is unclear. CDR3 length: 15 amino acids. Germline CDR1 reads SGHTA; CDR2 reads FQGNSA. V lost 1 base to trimming and J lost 6 bases, with 14 bases between them. The CDR3 bases are TGTGCCAGCAGCTTAGGGAGCCAAACCGTCGATACGCAGTATTTT. Its translation is CASSLGSQTVDTQYF. The complete variable domain, with remaining parts taken from reference TRBV7-2 and TRBJ2-3, reads GAGVSQSPSNKVTEKGKDVELRCDPISGHTALYWYRQSLGQGLEFLIYFQGNSAPDKSGLPSDRFSAERTGGSVSTLTIQRTQQEDSAVYLCASSLGSQTVDTQYFGPGTRLTVL.

This rearrangement joins TRBV7-9 to TRBJ1-1; the D gene is possibly TRBD1 (6 bases). The V end was cut by 5 bases, the J end by 2 bases, with 12 bases between. Germline V gene sequence: CDR1 SEHNR, CDR2 FQNEAQ (reference sequence). The CDR3 runs 14 residues. CDR3 nucleotides: TGTGCCAGCAGCCCAGGGGTAAAAAACACTGAAGCTTTCTTT. Protein product: CASSPGVKNTEAFF.

The gene calls are TRBV7-3 and TRBJ2-2; D may be TRBD1 (5 bases). The CDR3 runs 14 residues. Trimming removed 1 base at V and 7 bases at J, with 10 bases between. In germline, CDR1 is SGHTA, CDR2 FQGTGA. CDR3 residues: CASSLSSQGGELFF. The CDR3 DNA follows: TGTGCCAGCAGCTTAAGTTCTCAGGGCGGGGAGCTGTTTTTT. The full variable domain, rest sourced from reference TRBV7-3 and TRBJ2-2, is GAGVSQTPSNKVTEKGKYVELRCDPISGHTALYWYRQSLGQGPEFLIYFQGTGAADDSGLPNDRFFAVRPEGSVSTLKIQRTERGDSAVYLCASSLSSQGGELFFGEGSRLTVL.